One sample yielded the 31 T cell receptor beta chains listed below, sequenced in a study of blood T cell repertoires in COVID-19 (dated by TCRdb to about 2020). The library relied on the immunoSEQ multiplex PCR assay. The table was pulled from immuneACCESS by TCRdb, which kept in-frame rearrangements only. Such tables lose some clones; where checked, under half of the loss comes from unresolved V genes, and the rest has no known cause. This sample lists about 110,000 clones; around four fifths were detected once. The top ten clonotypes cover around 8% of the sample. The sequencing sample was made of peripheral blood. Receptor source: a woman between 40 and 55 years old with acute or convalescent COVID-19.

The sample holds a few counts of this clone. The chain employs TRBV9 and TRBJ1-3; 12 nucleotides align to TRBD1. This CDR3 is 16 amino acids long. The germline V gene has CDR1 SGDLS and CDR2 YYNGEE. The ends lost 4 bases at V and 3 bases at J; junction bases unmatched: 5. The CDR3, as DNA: TGTGCCAGCAGCTCCGGGACAGGGGGCGGTGGAAACACCATATATTTT. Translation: CASSSGTGGGGNTIYF. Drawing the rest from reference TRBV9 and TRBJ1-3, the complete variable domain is DSGVTQTPKHLITATGQRVTLRCSPRSGDLSVYWYQQSLDQGLQFLIQYYNGEERAKGNILERFSAQQFPDLHSELNLSSLELGDSALYFCASSSGTGGGGNTIYFGEGSWLTVV.

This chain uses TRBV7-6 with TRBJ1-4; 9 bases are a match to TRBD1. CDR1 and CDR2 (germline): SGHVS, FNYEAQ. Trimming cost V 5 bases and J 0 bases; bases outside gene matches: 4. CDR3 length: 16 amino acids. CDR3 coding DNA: TGTGCCAGCAGCCAGCGACAGGGGGCAACTAATGAAAAACTGTTTTTT. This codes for CASSQRQGATNEKLFF.

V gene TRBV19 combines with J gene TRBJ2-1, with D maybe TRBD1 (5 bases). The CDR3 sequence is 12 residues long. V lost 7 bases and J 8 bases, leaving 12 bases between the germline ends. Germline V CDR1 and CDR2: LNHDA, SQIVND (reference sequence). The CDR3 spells CASTNWGDEQFF. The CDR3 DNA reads TGTGCCAGTACGAACTGGGGCGATGAGCAGTTCTTC.

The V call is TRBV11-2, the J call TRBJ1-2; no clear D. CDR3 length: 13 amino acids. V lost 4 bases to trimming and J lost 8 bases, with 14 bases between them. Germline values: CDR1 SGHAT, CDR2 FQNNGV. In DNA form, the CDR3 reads TGTGCCAGCAGCTACGTGGGCGGGGTAGGCTACACCTTC. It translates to CASSYVGGVGYTF.

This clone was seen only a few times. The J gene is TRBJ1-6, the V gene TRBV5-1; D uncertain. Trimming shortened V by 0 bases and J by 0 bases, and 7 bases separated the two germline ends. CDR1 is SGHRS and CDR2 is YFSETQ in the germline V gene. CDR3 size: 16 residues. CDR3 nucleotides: TGCGCCAGCAGCTTGGACCCCGGCTCCTATAATTCACCCCTCCACTTT. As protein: CASSLDPGSYNSPLHF.

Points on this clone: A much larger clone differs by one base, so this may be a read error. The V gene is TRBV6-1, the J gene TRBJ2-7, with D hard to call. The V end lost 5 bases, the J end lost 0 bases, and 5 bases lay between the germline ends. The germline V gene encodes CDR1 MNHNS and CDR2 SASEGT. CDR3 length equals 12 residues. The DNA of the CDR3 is TGTGCCAGCAGTTTGAGCTCCTACGAGCAGTACTTC. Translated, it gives CASSLSSYEQYF.

The CDR3 sequence is CASTQGLGLGYEQFF. In DNA, the CDR3 is TGTGCCAGCACGCAGGGACTGGGGCTAGGCTATGAGCAGTTCTTC. This rearrangement joins TRBV9 to TRBJ2-1, with a possible D match to TRBD2 (6 bases). V was shortened by 6 bases and J by 8 bases, with 21 bases between the two germline ends. Germline V gene lookup returns CDR1 SGDLS and CDR2 YYNGEE. The CDR3 totals 15 residues.

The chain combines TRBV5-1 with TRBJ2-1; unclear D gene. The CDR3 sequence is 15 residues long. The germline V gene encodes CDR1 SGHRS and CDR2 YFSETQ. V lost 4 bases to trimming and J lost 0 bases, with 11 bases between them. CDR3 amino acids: CASSLSHSSYNEQFF. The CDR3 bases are TGCGCCAGCAGCCTTAGCCATAGCTCCTACAATGAGCAGTTCTTC.

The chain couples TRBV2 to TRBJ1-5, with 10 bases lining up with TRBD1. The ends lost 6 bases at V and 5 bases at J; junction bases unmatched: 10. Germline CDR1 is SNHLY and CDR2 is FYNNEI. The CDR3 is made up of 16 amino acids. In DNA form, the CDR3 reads TGTGCCAGCAGACTCGGACAGGGGGGGGTGCATCAGCCCCAGCATTTT. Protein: CASRLGQGGVHQPQHF.

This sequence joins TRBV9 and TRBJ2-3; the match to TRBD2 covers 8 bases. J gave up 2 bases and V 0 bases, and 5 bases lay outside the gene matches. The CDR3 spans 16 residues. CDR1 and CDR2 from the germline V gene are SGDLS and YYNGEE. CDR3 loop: CASSVDAGGSTDTQYF. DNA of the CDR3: TGTGCCAGCAGCGTAGATGCGGGGGGATCCACAGATACGCAGTATTTT.

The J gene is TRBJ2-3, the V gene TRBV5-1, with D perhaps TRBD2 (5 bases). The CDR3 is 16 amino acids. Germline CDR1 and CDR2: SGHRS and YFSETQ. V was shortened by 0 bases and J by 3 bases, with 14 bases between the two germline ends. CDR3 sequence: CASSLVEGLGTDTQYF. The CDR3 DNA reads TGCGCCAGCAGCTTGGTAGAGGGTTTGGGGACAGATACGCAGTATTTT.

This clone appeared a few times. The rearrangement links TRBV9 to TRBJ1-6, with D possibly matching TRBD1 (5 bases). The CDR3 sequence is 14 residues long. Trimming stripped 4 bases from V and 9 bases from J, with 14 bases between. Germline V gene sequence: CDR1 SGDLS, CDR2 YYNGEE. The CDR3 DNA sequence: TGTGCCAGCAGCTTCAGGGATTTGAGTTCACCCCTCCACTTT. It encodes CASSFRDLSSPLHF.

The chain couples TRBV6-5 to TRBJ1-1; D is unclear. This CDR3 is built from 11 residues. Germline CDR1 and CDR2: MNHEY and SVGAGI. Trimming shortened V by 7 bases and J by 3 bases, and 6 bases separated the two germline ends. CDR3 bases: TGTGCCAGCAAGCAGGACACTGAAGCTTTCTTT. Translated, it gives CASKQDTEAFF.

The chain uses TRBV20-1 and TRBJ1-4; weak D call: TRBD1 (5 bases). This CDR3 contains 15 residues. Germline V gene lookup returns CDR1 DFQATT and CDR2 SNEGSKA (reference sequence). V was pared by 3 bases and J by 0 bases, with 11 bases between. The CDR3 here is CSASRLGATNEKLFF. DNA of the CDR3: TGCAGTGCTAGTAGGTTAGGGGCAACTAATGAAAAACTGTTTTTT.

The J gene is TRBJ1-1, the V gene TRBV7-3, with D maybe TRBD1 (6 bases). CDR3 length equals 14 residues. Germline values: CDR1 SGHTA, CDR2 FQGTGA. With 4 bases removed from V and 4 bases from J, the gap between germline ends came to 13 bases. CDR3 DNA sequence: TGTGCCAGCAGCTCCGGAAACAGGGCCACTGAAGCTTTCTTT. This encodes CASSSGNRATEAFF. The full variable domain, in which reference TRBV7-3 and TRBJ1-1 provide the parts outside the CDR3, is GAGVSQTPSNKVTEKGKYVELRCDPISGHTALYWYRQSLGQGPEFLIYFQGTGAADDSGLPNDRFFAVRPEGSVSTLKIQRTERGDSAVYLCASSSGNRATEAFFGQGTRLTVV.

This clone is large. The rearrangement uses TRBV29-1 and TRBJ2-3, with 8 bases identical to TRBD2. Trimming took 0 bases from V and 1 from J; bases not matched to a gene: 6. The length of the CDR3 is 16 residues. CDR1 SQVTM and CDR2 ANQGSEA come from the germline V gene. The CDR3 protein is CSVEDQGRGGTDTQYF. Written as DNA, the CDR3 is TGCAGCGTTGAAGATCAGGGGCGGGGGGGCACAGATACGCAGTATTTT.

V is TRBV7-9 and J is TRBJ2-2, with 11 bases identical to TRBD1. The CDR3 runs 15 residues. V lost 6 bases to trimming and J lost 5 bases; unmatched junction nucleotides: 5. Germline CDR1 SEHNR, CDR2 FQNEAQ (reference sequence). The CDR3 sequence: CASRDGTGGTGELFF. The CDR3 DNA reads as TGTGCCAGCAGGGACGGGACAGGGGGAACCGGGGAGCTGTTTTTT.

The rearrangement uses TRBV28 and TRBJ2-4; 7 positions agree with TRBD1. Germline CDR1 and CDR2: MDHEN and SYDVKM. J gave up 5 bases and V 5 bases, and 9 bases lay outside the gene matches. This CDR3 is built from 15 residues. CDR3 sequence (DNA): TGTGCCAGCAGTGGGATCGACAGGGTGGAAAACATTCAGTACTTC. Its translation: CASSGIDRVENIQYF.

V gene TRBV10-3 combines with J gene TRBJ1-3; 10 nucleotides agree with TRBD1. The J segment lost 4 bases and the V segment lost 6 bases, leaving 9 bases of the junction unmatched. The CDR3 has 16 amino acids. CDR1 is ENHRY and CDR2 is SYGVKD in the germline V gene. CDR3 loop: CAIRRGQGTAGNTIYF. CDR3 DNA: TGTGCCATCAGGAGGGGACAGGGGACTGCGGGAAACACCATATATTTT.

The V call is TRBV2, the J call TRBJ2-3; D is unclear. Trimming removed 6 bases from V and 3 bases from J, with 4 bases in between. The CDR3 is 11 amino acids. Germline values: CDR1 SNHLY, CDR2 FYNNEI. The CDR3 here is CASSLTDTQYF. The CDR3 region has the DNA TGTGCCAGCAGCTTGACAGATACGCAGTATTTT.

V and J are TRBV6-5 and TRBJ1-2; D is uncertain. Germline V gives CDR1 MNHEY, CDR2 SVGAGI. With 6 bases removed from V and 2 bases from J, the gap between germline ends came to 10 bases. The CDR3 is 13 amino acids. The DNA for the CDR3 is TGTGCCAGCAGCCCGAGAGGGAACTATGGCTACACCTTC. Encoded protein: CASSPRGNYGYTF.

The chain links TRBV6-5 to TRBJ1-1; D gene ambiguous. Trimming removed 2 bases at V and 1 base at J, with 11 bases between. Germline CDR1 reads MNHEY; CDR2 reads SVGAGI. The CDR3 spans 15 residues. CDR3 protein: CASSYSQPRNTEAFF. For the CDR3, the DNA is TGTGCCAGCAGTTACAGCCAGCCTAGGAACACTGAAGCTTTCTTT.

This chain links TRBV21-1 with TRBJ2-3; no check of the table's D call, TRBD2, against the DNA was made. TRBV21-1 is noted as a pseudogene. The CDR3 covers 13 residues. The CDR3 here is CAIPLICTDTQYF. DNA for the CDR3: TGTGCCATCCCACTAATTTGCACAGATACGCAGTATTTT.

CDR3 in amino acids: CASSQEQGGLGEKLFF. For the CDR3, the DNA is TGTGCCAGCAGCCAAGAGCAAGGGGGCTTAGGCGAAAAACTGTTTTTT. The chain employs TRBV3-1 (or the pseudogene TRBV3-2) and TRBJ1-4; 7 bases map to TRBD1. The V and J ends lost 0 bases and 8 bases, in that order; junction bases with no gene match: 9. Germline V gene lookup returns CDR1 LGHDT and CDR2 YNNKEL (reference sequence). The CDR3 sequence is 16 residues long.

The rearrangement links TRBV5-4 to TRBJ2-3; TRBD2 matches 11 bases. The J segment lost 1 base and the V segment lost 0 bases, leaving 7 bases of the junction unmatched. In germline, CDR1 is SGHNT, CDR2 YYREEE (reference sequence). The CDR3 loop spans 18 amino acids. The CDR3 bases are TGTGCCAGCAGCTTGGATCTAGCGGGGGGCTCCGGCACAGATACGCAGTATTTT. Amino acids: CASSLDLAGGSGTDTQYF.

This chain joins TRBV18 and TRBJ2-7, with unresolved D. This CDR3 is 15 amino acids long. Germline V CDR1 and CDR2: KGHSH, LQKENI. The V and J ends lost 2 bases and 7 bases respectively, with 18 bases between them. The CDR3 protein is CASSPGLASVGEQYF. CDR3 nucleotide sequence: TGTGCCAGCTCACCAGGGTTAGCATCCGTTGGGGAGCAGTACTTC.

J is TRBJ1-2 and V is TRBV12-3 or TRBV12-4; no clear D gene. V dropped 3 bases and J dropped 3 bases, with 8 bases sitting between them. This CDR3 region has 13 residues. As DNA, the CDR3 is TGTGCCAGCAGTTTTGGGGAGTACTATGGCTACACCTTC. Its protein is CASSFGEYYGYTF.

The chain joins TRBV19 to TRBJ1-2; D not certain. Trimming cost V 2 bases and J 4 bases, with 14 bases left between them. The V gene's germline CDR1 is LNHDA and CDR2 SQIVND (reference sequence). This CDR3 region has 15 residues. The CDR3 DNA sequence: TGTGCCAGTAGTATATGGACTCCGGGAGTCTATGGCTACACCTTC. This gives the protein CASSIWTPGVYGYTF.

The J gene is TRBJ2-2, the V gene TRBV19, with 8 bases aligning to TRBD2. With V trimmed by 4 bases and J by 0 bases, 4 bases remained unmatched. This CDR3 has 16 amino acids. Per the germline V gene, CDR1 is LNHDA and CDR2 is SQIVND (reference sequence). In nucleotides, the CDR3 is TGTGCCAGTAGTAGGCGGGGGGCGGCGAACACCGGGGAGCTGTTTTTT. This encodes CASSRRGAANTGELFF.

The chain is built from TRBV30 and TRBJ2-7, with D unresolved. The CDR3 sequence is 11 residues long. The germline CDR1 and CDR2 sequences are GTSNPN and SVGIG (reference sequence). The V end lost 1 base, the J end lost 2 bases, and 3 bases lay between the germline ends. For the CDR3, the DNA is TGTGCCTGGAGTGCAACCTACGAGCAGTACTTC. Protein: CAWSATYEQYF. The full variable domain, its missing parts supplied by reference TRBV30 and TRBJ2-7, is SQTIHQWPATLVQPVGSPLSLECTVEGTSNPNLYWYRQAAGRGLQLLFYSVGIGQISSEVPQNLSASRPQDRQFILSSKKLLLSDSGFYLCAWSATYEQYFGPGTRLTVT.

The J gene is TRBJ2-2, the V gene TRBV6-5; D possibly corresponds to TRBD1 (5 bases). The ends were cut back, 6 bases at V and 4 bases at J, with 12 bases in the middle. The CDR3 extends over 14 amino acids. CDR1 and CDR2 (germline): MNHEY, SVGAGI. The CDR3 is CASSLMTVTGELFF. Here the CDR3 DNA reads TGTGCCAGCAGCCTTATGACAGTCACCGGGGAGCTGTTTTTT.